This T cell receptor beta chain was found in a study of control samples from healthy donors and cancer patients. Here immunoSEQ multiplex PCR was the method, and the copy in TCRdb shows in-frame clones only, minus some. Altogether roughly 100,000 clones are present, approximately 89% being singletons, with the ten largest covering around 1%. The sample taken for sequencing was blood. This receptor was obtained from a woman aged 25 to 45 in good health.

Here the CDR3 reads CASSLPGGSNQPQHF. The CDR3 bases are TGTGCCAGCAGCTTACCGGGTGGTAGCAATCAGCCCCAGCATTTT. This chain connects TRBV7-9 to TRBJ1-5, with unresolved D. V gave up 2 bases and J gave up 0 bases, with 8 bases separating them. The CDR3 sequence is 15 residues long. In germline, CDR1 is SEHNR, CDR2 FQNEAQ (reference sequence).